This T cell receptor beta chain was captured by sequencing in a study of cytomegalovirus exposure and HLA in healthy donors (dated by TCRdb to the late 2010s). Study-level background: An earlier analysis of several hundred of the donors reported roughly 300 Gb of sequence data and about 120 million unique TCR beta sequences obtained from roughly 180 million T cells. About 330 gigabases of sequencing data and roughly 81 million unique TCR sequences made up an early release that covered over 550 HLA-typed donors. Among the 398 genotyped donors, 81% belonged to the genetic ancestry cluster associated with self-reported Caucasian donors. The study aimed to test whether cataloging public T cell receptors could reveal signatures of past pathogen exposure. The study profiled the T cell repertoires of more than 500 subjects by immunosequencing and related them to cytomegalovirus serostatus. In addition to the first cohort of 500 to 850 subjects, a separate validation cohort of over 90 different subjects was used. To predict cytomegalovirus infection status, the study combined high-throughput TCR immunosequencing, statistical association of individual TCRs with disease status, and machine learning. A later analysis re-examined previously published TCR beta repertoires from just over 650 donors and added high-resolution HLA genotyping to investigate patterns of TCR occurrence. Rather than using new phenotypic data, the later analysis identified candidate immune exposures from TCR beta sequences and from how often those sequences occurred across donors. An earlier analysis of 587 of the donors used high-throughput TCR beta sequencing to judge whether each TCR beta V gene segment behaved as functional or pseudogenic. Donor age, sex, ethnicity and CMV serostatus were compiled alongside the repertoire data. A later genetic analysis used genome-wide SNP genotypes for about three fifths of the 666 donors, treating that subset as a discovery cohort. All discovery cohort repertoires had been generated using a single sequencing platform. HLA typing included class I and class II loci at four-digit resolution. The number of donors typed differed by locus, with 629-630 for A, B, C, DRB1 and DQB1, roughly 550 for DQA1, 600 to 610 for DPA1, and some 450 for DPB1. Five DR-DQ haplotypes were treated as single units for association and clustering because of strong linkage in the cohort. Across 300 to 500 genotyped donors of the cohort, an average of about 220,000 unique TCR beta nucleotide sequences per donor were sequenced, and approximately 17% of those sequences were non-productive.

Germline trimming amounts to 1 base on V and 6 bases on J, with 4 as the count of junction bases outside the gene matches. Its CDR3 holds 14 amino acids, cysteine through phenylalanine. Here the CDR3 DNA is all that survives: 42 bases in frame from base 1. Per the germline V gene, SGHRS is the CDR1 and YFSETQ is the CDR2. As regards this clone: Its antigen specificity is not known. No qualities accompany the bases; no much larger clone lies one base away.

The investigation overall reported the following: In a later analysis, several top co-occurrence clusters were reported to appear linked to parvovirus B19, influenza, CMV and Epstein-Barr virus. A cluster of highly shared sequence variants was judged likely to represent a technical artifact of the sequencing pipeline. The study listed 150 to 200 TCR beta chains as associated with cytomegalovirus. HLA typing was unavailable for some donors at each locus, so association tests used only the typed subset. In a later genetic analysis, fewer N-insertions in productive TCRs were reported among donors in an Asian-associated ancestry cluster than the roughly 700-donor mean. In a later analysis, HLA-associated TCR beta chains showed more clonal expansion and lower generation probabilities than non-associated chains that were equally common. This cohort had only TCR beta chains sequenced, and the lack of alpha or paired-chain data limited which features could be detected. A later genetic analysis associated a missense DCLRE1C variant with V-gene and J-gene trimming of TCR beta chains, and an independent cohort replicated the association. According to a later analysis, TCR association rates differed among HLA loci, with DRB1 alleles showing the most associated TCRs and HLA-C alleles showing the fewest. Three of the identified cytomegalovirus-associated TCR beta chains were confirmed in vitro to be specific for cytomegalovirus antigens. Linkage disequilibrium might explain the correlated functional status among segregating V segments, but an unknown experimental factor could not be ruled out. Roughly uniform sequencing depth across donors was assumed in presence/absence analyses, although this assumption may not hold. Because counts were too low, roughly 16 rarely observed V segments, including chromosome 9 orphons, were left out of the earlier analysis of a few hundred of the donors. For the cohort, immune exposure information was limited to CMV serostatus. Specific HLA alleles were associated with 15,000 to 20,000 TCR beta sequences at a false discovery rate of 0.05 in a later analysis. According to a later analysis, most CMV-associated TCR beta chains appeared to be HLA-restricted, and the HLA associations seemed to be driven largely by CMV exposure. Assigning TCR associations to individual alleles was difficult when HLA alleles, especially DR and DQ, strongly co-occurred. Most TCR sequences were seen in very few donors, while some public TCRs were found in many individuals. It was suggested by the authors that the approach could potentially be generalized to other disease states and immunological phenotypes. Some IMGT-functional V segments, including TRBV6-2 and TRBV6-3, could not be distinguished by the 87-base-pair reads and were therefore excluded. In an earlier analysis of roughly 560 of the donors, most TCR beta V segments were observed in productive rearrangements about 90% or about 30% of the time, broadly matching IMGT annotations. A further reported finding was that TCR beta sequences accurately predicted the HLA-A and HLA-B alleles for most subjects in the first cohort. The classifier was reported to diagnose cytomegalovirus status with high specificity and sensitivity in both the original cohort and the validation cohort.

The cohort consisted of 670 or so healthy bone marrow donors. At the time of sampling, all cohort members were nominally healthy, though unrecorded immune exposures were likely present. The donor tested CMV seronegative and was one of the 352 seronegative cohort members. Each donor provided a peripheral blood sample, and peripheral blood mononuclear cells were used for TCR beta sequencing. Genomic DNA extraction from the blood cell samples was performed with the Qiagen DNeasy Blood Extraction Kit. Library construction relied on the immunoSEQ multiplex PCR assay. A mixture of 60 forward primers for TCR Vbeta segments and 13 reverse primers for TCR Jbeta segments was used in the multiplex PCR. The CDR3 region of rearranged TCR beta genes was amplified from genomic DNA with a multiplex PCR assay. The Illumina HiSeq System was used to sequence the amplified TCR beta libraries as 87-base-pair reads. As for how the authors treated the data: A later analysis tallied 75 million to 95 million unique TCR beta chains across the 610 or so repertoires, and around 12 million of those chains were shared by two or more donors. Raw reads were error-corrected and collapsed into unique sequences by a nearest-neighbor algorithm in which closely related sequences were merged to remove PCR and sequencing errors. CDR3 sequences were aligned to IMGT reference sequences to assign V, D and J gene segments. Each retained sequence needed at least a six-nucleotide match to both a V gene segment and a J gene segment. A rearrangement was called productive if the CDR3 had no stop codons and remained in frame with V and J, and every other rearrangement was called non-productive. Following IMGT convention, CDR3 was defined as the stretch from the second conserved V-encoded cysteine to the conserved J-encoded phenylalanine. The earlier analysis of 587 of the donors excluded any sequence lacking an unambiguous match to a single V gene segment. An earlier analysis of a few hundred of the donors classified V segments as functional when productive rearrangements were above 56.7% and as segregating when the standard deviation between donors was above 5%. To diagnose cytomegalovirus status from the catalog of TCR beta chain sequences, a statistical classification framework was built. V and J gene assignment, in a later analysis, came from comparing TCR nucleotide sequences with IMGT/GENE-DB human TR gene sequences. In a later analysis, CDR3 sequences and most-parsimonious VDJ recombination scenarios were assigned using the TCRdist pipeline. In a later analysis, every TCR beta chain was defined by the combination of its CDR3 amino acid sequence and its V-gene family, and reads without a unique V-gene family were dropped. In a later analysis, a few hundred highly shared, low-generation-probability nucleotide sequences were removed to address suspected cross-contamination and a sequencing artifact. In a later analysis, a clonal expansion index was calculated for each public chain from normalized within-repertoire ranks of inferred template counts. A later analysis computed generation probabilities with a VDJ recombination model fitted to out-of-frame rearrangements, and checked the results against IGoR. In a later analysis, hypergeometric tests were used to score TCR-TCR, TCR-HLA and TCR-CMV co-occurrence, with a repertoire-size bias correction applied to TCR pairs. A later analysis estimated false discovery rates by permuting HLA or CMV assignments 20 times. A later analysis grouped co-occurring TCRs with DBSCAN, adding TCRdist sequence similarity when clustering within HLA-allele-positive subsets. Repertoires with fewer than 30,000 or more than 120,000 public chains, plus five repertoires with anomalous nucleotide sharing, were excluded from co-occurrence clustering. TCRdb's version of the immuneACCESS table is confined to in-frame rearrangements and falls short of the full clone set. An unresolved V gene accounts for under half of the shortfall where checked; the remainder is of unknown origin. The V and J calls and the clone size are those of that table, but D and trimming were determined from the DNA. Within this sample are under 200,000 clones, with around four fifths of them counted one time only. Jointly, the top ten make up about 1.3% of the sample.

This receptor was obtained from a man under 40 in good health and CMV-seronegative. Sequencing was carried out using PBMCs. The V gene is TRBV5-1 and the J gene is TRBJ2-4, with 7 bases matching TRBD1. The DNA sequence is given as TGCGCCAGCAGCTTGACAGCAGGGGGAAACATTCAGTACTTC. This translates into CASSLTAGGNIQYF.